Below, 2 T cell receptor beta chains from the same sample are listed, as sequenced in a study of T cell changes during pregnancy in multiple sclerosis. The assay was immunoSEQ multiplex PCR, and TCRdb's table has in-frame clones only and misses some. Of 32,000 or so clones in the sample, over 90% were seen once. Sequences were derived from CD4+ T cells from peripheral blood mononuclear cells, sampled in the second trimester of pregnancy. The receptor set was obtained from a female donor with multiple sclerosis, enrolled in a pregnancy study.

This chain joins TRBV4-3 and TRBJ2-1, with 9 bases matching TRBD2. Germline lookup yields CDR1 LGHNA and CDR2 YSLEER. With V trimmed by 2 bases and J by 10 bases, 9 bases remained unmatched. CDR3 length equals 15 residues. CDR3 region: CASSQTSGSSGEQFF. The CDR3 nucleotides are TGCGCCAGCAGCCAAACTAGCGGGTCCTCAGGGGAGCAGTTCTTC.

The rearrangement uses TRBV7-2 and TRBJ1-2; D unresolved. The CDR3 contains 14 residues. V shed 1 base and J shed 8 bases, with 14 bases lying between them. Germline V gene lookup returns CDR1 SGHTA and CDR2 FQGNSA. Written as DNA, the CDR3 is TGTGCCAGCAGCTTAGGTCGGGAAGTGGAGGGCTACACCTTC. This sequence encodes CASSLGREVEGYTF.